The 24 T cell receptor beta chains below were found in one sample sequenced in a study of OX40 agonist ivuxolimab in advanced cancers. Clones were sequenced by immunoSEQ multiplex PCR, and TCRdb holds only the in-frame ones, with some missing. The table has tens of thousands of clones, around nine tenths seen once; the top ten hold about 0.45%. The sample consisted of CD4+ or CD8+ T cells sorted from blood, taken in a trial of the OX40 agonist ivuxolimab. Source of these receptors: an adult with an advanced solid tumor such as melanoma, head and neck, liver or kidney cancer.

This chain connects TRBV19 to TRBJ1-2; perhaps TRBD1 as D (6 bases). Germline-derived CDR1 and CDR2 are LNHDA and SQIVND (reference sequence). This CDR3 spans 14 amino acids. Trimming removed 6 bases from V and 8 bases from J, with 19 bases in between. The CDR3 nucleotides are TGTGCCAGTAGACCTCGACAGGCGATCCCAGGCTACACCTTC. Translated: CASRPRQAIPGYTF.

In this sample, this clone turned up once. V usage is TRBV6-1 and J usage is TRBJ2-7; D is perhaps TRBD1 (5 bases). Trimming took 8 bases from V and 1 from J, leaving 15 bases between them. The germline gives CDR1 MNHNS, CDR2 SASEGT. This CDR3 comprises 14 residues. This CDR3 reads CASVRRQPSYEQYF. Written as DNA, the CDR3 is TGTGCCAGCGTGCGGAGACAGCCGTCCTACGAGCAGTACTTC.

The chain has TRBV15 and TRBJ2-3, with D uncertain. With 5 bases removed from V and 2 bases from J, the gap between germline ends came to 8 bases. The germline gives CDR1 LNHNV, CDR2 YYDKDF (reference sequence). This CDR3 has 13 amino acids. CDR3 nucleotides: TGTGCCACCAGCGGGGTTTCCACAGATACGCAGTATTTT. Its translation is CATSGVSTDTQYF.

This chain links TRBV6-5 with TRBJ1-1, with D perhaps TRBD1 (5 bases). CDR1 and CDR2 (germline): MNHEY, SVGAGI. V lost 6 bases and J 1 base, leaving 12 bases between the germline ends. The CDR3 covers 14 residues. The CDR3 is CASRPSGTNTEAFF. As DNA, the CDR3 is TGTGCCAGCAGACCTTCCGGGACGAACACTGAAGCTTTCTTT.

The rearrangement uses TRBV18 and TRBJ2-7, with D perhaps TRBD1 (6 bases). Germline-derived CDR1 and CDR2 are KGHSH and LQKENI. The CDR3 has 16 amino acids. Trimming stripped 3 bases from V and 0 bases from J, with 15 bases between. CDR3 amino acids: CASSPPTGSLSYEQYF. The CDR3 nucleotides read TGTGCCAGCTCACCGCCGACAGGCTCTCTCTCCTACGAGCAGTACTTC.

The V call is TRBV7-8, the J call TRBJ2-7; 9 bases are shared with TRBD1. Germline V gene sequence: CDR1 SGHVS, CDR2 FQNEAQ. J lost 6 bases, V lost 1 base, and 4 bases had no gene match. The CDR3 runs 14 residues. CDR3 loop: CASSLDRGRREQYF. CDR3 DNA sequence: TGTGCCAGCAGCTTAGACAGGGGGCGACGCGAGCAGTACTTC.

The chain has TRBV11-2 and TRBJ2-1; tentatively, D is TRBD2 (6 bases). Per germline, CDR1 SGHAT and CDR2 FQNNGV. The CDR3 contains 15 residues. The V gene lost 1 base and the J gene lost 6 bases, with 13 bases spanning the gap. In nucleotides, the CDR3 is TGTGCCAGCAGCTTAGCCGGGACTCCCCCCAATGAGCAGTTCTTC. Protein: CASSLAGTPPNEQFF. The complete variable domain, with remaining parts taken from reference TRBV11-2 and TRBJ2-1, reads EAGVAQSPRYKIIEKRQSVAFWCNPISGHATLYWYQQILGQGPKLLIQFQNNGVVDDSQLPKDRFSAERLKGVDSTLKIQPAKLEDSAVYLCASSLAGTPPNEQFFGPGTRLTVL.

V gene TRBV5-4 combines with J gene TRBJ1-1; 9 bases are a match to TRBD1. Germline CDR1 and CDR2: SGHNT and YYREEE (reference sequence). CDR3 length: 14 residues. Trimming at V came to 4 bases and at J to 6 bases, leaving 7 bases not matched to a gene. CDR3: CASSTGTGKAEAFF. The CDR3 DNA is TGTGCCAGCAGCACCGGGACAGGGAAAGCTGAAGCTTTCTTT.

This clone was seen only once. This chain links TRBV7-8 with TRBJ1-1; no clear D. With 2 bases removed from V and 6 bases from J, the gap between germline ends came to 22 bases. This CDR3 contains 17 residues. Looked up from germline, CDR1 is SGHVS and CDR2 is FQNEAQ. The DNA of the CDR3 is TGTGCCAGCAGCTTACGGATCGGGTCGAGAGAGCGGGCTGAAGCTTTCTTT. As protein: CASSLRIGSRERAEAFF.

The genes are TRBV11-3 and TRBJ2-7; 7 bases are shared with TRBD2. The V and J ends lost 3 bases and 7 bases, in that order; junction bases with no gene match: 9. The germline V gene has CDR1 SGHNT and CDR2 YENEEA. The CDR3 length is 14 residues. CDR3 nucleotides: TGTGCCAGCAGCTTGGGGGGGAGAGCGGGTGAGCAGTACTTC. Translation: CASSLGGRAGEQYF.

The V call is TRBV25-1, the J call TRBJ2-7, with a possible D match to TRBD2 (6 bases). CDR3 length equals 18 residues. CDR1 and CDR2 (germline): MGHDK, SYGVNS. V lost 0 bases, J lost 6 bases, and 24 bases lay in between. The CDR3 region has the DNA TGTGCCAGCAGTGAATACAGTCCGGGACTCTTCGGCTCTGGCGAGCAGTACTTC. Amino acids: CASSEYSPGLFGSGEQYF.

The rearrangement uses TRBV5-1 and TRBJ2-2; TRBD1 matches at 7 bases. V shed 2 bases and J 3 bases; nucleotides not matched to a gene: 10. The CDR3 is 17 residues long. Per germline, CDR1 SGHRS and CDR2 YFSETQ. The CDR3 DNA reads as TGCGCCAGCAGCTTTCTAGACAGGGCGTATGACACCGGGGAGCTGTTTTTT. Translating it yields CASSFLDRAYDTGELFF.

The rearrangement joins TRBV7-2 to TRBJ1-3; D gene ambiguous. CDR3 size: 15 residues. Germline loops: CDR1 SGHTA, CDR2 FQGNSA. Deletions cut 2 bases from V and 1 base from J, with 9 bases between. The CDR3 spells CASSLLRSSGNTIYF. CDR3 nucleotide sequence: TGTGCCAGCAGCTTATTGCGATCGTCTGGAAACACCATATATTTT.

The chain recombines TRBV6-1 with TRBJ2-5; a weak D match, TRBD1 (5 bases). Germline V gene lookup returns CDR1 MNHNS and CDR2 SASEGT. The CDR3 covers 14 residues. V shed 5 bases and J shed 5 bases, with 15 bases lying between them. The CDR3 coding sequence is TGTGCCAGCAGTCCCAGTGCAGGGTGGGAGACCCAGTACTTC. Translation: CASSPSAGWETQYF.

The genes are TRBV7-6 and TRBJ2-7; perhaps TRBD1 as D (5 bases). The CDR3 contains 13 residues. From germline, CDR1 is SGHVS and CDR2 FNYEAQ. V was clipped by 5 bases and J by 4 bases, with 12 bases between them. The CDR3 is CASSPDSMYEQYF. In DNA, the CDR3 is TGTGCCAGCAGCCCTGACAGTATGTACGAGCAGTACTTC.

The chain is built from TRBV7-2 and TRBJ2-3; 14 nucleotides match TRBD2. V trimming: 5 bases; J trimming: 2 bases; junction bases outside the gene matches: 6. The germline CDR1 and CDR2 sequences are SGHTA and FQGNSA. This CDR3 is built from 17 residues. The CDR3 nucleotides read TGTGCCAGCAGCAAAAGGACTAGCGGGGGGCTCACAGATACGCAGTATTTT. Translated, it gives CASSKRTSGGLTDTQYF.

V gene TRBV6-5 combines with J gene TRBJ2-7; D is ambiguous. Germline lookup yields CDR1 MNHEY and CDR2 SVGAGI. The CDR3 totals 13 residues. V gave up 6 bases and J gave up 3 bases, with 12 bases separating them. CDR3 DNA: TGTGCCAGCAGGTTCTCGAATAGCTACGAGCAGTACTTC. Its protein product is CASRFSNSYEQYF.

The rearrangement uses TRBV7-2 and TRBJ1-5; no definite D call. Germline assignment: CDR1 SGHTA and CDR2 FQGNSA. V was cut by 5 bases and J by 9 bases, with 14 bases left in between. The CDR3 totals 13 residues. CDR3 in amino acids: CASSLVHGRPQHF. The CDR3 nucleotides are TGTGCCAGCAGCCTTGTGCATGGCAGGCCCCAGCATTTT.

The genes are TRBV15 and TRBJ1-4, with 9 bases fitting TRBD1. The CDR3 is made up of 16 amino acids. Germline V gives CDR1 LNHNV, CDR2 YYDKDF (reference sequence). Trimming cost V 0 bases and J 4 bases; bases outside gene matches: 3. CDR3 sequence (DNA): TGTGCCACCAGCAGAGATGGGGGACAGGGTAATGAAAAACTGTTTTTT. Translated, it gives CATSRDGGQGNEKLFF.

This clone was observed once. The CDR3 sequence: CASSLQSDNRPQHF. The CDR3 DNA sequence: TGTGCCAGTAGTTTACAGTCGGACAACCGGCCCCAGCATTTT. The chain combines TRBV19 with TRBJ1-5; D is perhaps TRBD1 (5 bases). V was pared by 5 bases and J by 9 bases, with 17 bases between. In germline, CDR1 is LNHDA, CDR2 SQIVND (reference sequence). The CDR3 runs to 14 residues.

This clone was detected a few times. This chain connects TRBV28 to TRBJ1-2; 9 bases agree with TRBD1. CDR3 size: 14 residues. Looked up from germline, CDR1 is MDHEN and CDR2 is SYDVKM. V lost 10 bases, J lost 5 bases, and 11 bases stayed unmatched. This chain's CDR3 is CAIMGTGTGYGYTF. The CDR3, as DNA: TGTGCCATCATGGGGACAGGGACTGGGTATGGCTACACCTTC.

V usage is TRBV21-1 and J usage is TRBJ1-5; TRBD1, the D gene given by the table, was not confirmed from the DNA. TRBV21-1 is designated a pseudogene. The CDR3 is 14 residues long. The CDR3 DNA follows: TGTGCCAGCAGCAAAGGGGGGCGAGATCAGCCCCAGCATTTT. Encoded protein: CASSKGGRDQPQHF.

CDR3 nucleotide sequence: TGCGCCAGCAGCCTGGACAACTACTCCTACGAGCAGTACTTC. It yields the protein CASSLDNYSYEQYF. This chain connects TRBV5-1 to TRBJ2-7; possibly TRBD1 for D (5 bases). This CDR3 contains 14 residues. Trimming removed 4 bases at V and 0 bases at J, with 11 bases between. Germline CDR1 SGHRS, CDR2 YFSETQ.

The J gene is TRBJ2-1, the V gene TRBV15; no clear D gene. The length of the CDR3 is 10 residues. From germline, CDR1 is LNHNV and CDR2 YYDKDF (reference sequence). V gave up 0 bases and J gave up 14 bases, with 5 bases separating them. CDR3 sequence reads: CATSREKKFF. The CDR3 nucleotides are TGTGCCACCAGCAGAGAGAAAAAGTTCTTC.